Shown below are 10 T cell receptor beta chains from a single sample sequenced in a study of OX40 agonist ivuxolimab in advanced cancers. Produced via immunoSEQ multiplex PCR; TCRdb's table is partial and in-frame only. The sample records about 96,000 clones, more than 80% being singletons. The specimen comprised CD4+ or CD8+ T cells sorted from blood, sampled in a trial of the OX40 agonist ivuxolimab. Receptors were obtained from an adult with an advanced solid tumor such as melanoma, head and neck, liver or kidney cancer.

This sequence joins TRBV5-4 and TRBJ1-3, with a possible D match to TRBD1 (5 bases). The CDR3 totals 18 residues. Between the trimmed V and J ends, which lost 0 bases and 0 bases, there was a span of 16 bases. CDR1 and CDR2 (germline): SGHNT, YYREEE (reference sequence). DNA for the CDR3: TGTGCCAGCAGCTTGGACCGGGGGACCTTCGGCTCTGGAAACACCATATATTTT. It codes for CASSLDRGTFGSGNTIYF.

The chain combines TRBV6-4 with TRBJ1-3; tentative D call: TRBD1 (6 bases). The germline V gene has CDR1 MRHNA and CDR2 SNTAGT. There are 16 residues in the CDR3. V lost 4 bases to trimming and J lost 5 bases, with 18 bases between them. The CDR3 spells CASSVGQSGKRNTIYF. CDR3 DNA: TGTGCCAGCAGTGTTGGACAGTCTGGAAAAAGAAACACCATATATTTT.

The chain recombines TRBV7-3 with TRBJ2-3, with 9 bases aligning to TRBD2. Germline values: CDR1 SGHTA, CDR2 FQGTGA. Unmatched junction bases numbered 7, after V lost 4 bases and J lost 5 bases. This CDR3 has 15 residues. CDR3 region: CASSSQRGERDTQYF. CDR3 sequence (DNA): TGTGCCAGCAGCTCCCAGCGGGGGGAGCGAGATACGCAGTATTTT.

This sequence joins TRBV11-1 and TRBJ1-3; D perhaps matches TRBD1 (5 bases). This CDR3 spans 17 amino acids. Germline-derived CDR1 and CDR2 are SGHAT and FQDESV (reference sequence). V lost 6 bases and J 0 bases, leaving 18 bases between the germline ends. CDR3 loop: CASRQSSDRFSGNTIYF. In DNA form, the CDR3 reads TGTGCCAGCAGACAGAGTAGCGACAGATTCTCTGGAAACACCATATATTTT.

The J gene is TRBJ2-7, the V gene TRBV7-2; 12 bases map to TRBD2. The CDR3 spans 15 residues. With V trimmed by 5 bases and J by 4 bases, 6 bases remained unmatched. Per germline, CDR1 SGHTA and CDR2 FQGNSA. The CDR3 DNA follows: TGTGCCAGCAGCCTGACTAGCGGGGGTGCATACGAGCAGTACTTC. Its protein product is CASSLTSGGAYEQYF.

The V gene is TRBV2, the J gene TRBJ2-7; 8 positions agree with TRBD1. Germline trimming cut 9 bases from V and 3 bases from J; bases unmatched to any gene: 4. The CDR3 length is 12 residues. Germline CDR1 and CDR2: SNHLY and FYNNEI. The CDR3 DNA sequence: TGTGCCAGACAGGGGGAAAACTACGAGCAGTACTTC. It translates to CARQGENYEQYF.

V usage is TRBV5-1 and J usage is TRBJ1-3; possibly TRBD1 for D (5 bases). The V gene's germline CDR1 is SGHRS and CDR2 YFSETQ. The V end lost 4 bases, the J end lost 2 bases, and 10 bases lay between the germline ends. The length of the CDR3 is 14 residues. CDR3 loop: CASSPTVAGNTIYF. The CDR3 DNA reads TGCGCCAGCAGCCCGACAGTCGCTGGAAACACCATATATTTT.

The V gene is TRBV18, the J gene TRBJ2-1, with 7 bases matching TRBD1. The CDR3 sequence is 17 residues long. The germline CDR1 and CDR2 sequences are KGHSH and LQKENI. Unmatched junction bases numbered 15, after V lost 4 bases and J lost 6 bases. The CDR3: CASSHRGKSGAPNEQFF. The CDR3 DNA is TGTGCCAGCTCACACAGGGGAAAGAGTGGTGCACCCAATGAGCAGTTCTTC.

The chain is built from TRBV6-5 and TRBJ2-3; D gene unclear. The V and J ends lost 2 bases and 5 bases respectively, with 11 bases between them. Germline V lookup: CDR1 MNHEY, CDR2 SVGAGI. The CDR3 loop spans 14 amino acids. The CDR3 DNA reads TGTGCCAGCAGTTACATACCCCTCGGAGATACGCAGTATTTT. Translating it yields CASSYIPLGDTQYF.

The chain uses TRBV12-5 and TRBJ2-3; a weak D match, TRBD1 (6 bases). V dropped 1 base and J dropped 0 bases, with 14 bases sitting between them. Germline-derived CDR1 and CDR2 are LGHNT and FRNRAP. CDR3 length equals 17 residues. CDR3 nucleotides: TGTGCTAGTGGTTTGGGAGTCGGGACACAAAGCACAGATACGCAGTATTTT. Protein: CASGLGVGTQSTDTQYF.